The present T cell receptor (beta chain) was sequenced within a study of human T cells and chemical hapten exposure. Study summary: The patients, most of them female, presented with alopecia areata, totalis or universalis. Mainly, slight library volume differences in the pool made TCR yields vary.

One entry per CDR3 protein, called by TCRdb with MiXCR from the RACE reads. This sample has roughly 100,000 distinct CDR3 sequences, with 9.5% to 15% found just once. J was trimmed by 6 bases and V by 4 bases; bases with no gene match: 10. CDR1 is MDHEN, CDR2 SYDVKM, per germline. The CDR3 spans 16 residues. This clonotype was seen at least ten times. Indicated time point: pre-sensitization, week 0. Treatment defined: therapeutic diphenylcyclopropenone sensitization with weekly scalp DPC. The sequenced sample was whole blood, obtained in connection with sensitization to the hapten diphenylcyclopropenone (DPC). The clonotype comes from a woman aged 50 to 60 with alopecia areata. Some clones in this sample may be carry-over from other donors' samples. The chain has TRBV28 and TRBJ1-2, with 11 bases that match TRBD1. CDR3 residues: CASSSPQDRGHHGYTF. The CDR3 DNA sequence: TGTGCCAGCAGTTCGCCCCAGGACAGGGGGCATCATGGCTACACCTTC.